One and the same sample provided the 27 T cell receptor beta chains below, sequenced in a study of blood T cell repertoires in COVID-19. Sequencing was performed with immunoSEQ multiplex PCR; in TCRdb, only in-frame clones are kept and a portion is missing. The sample lists approximately 280,000 clones, approximately 82% occurring once. The sample comprised PBMCs or T cells enriched from blood (not recorded which). The receptors here all came from a man aged 40-49 years who had been exposed to COVID-19.

The chain is built from TRBV7-8 and TRBJ1-3, with 10 bases fitting TRBD1. The CDR3 length is 18 residues. CDR1 and CDR2 from the germline V gene are SGHVS and FQNEAQ. The V segment lost 8 bases and the J segment 8 bases; nucleotides outside the gene matches: 21. CDR3 residues: CASRVGQGFSFSMDTIYF. The CDR3 nucleotides read TGTGCCAGCCGCGTGGGACAGGGGTTTTCTTTTTCCATGGACACCATATATTTT. The complete variable domain, with remaining parts taken from reference TRBV7-8 and TRBJ1-3, reads GAGVSQSPRYKVAKRGQDVALRCDPISGHVSLFWYQQALGQGPEFLTYFQNEAQLDKSGLPSDRFFAERPEGSVSTLKIQRTQQEDSAVYLCASRVGQGFSFSMDTIYFGEGSWLTVV.

The genes are TRBV6-1 and TRBJ1-2; the match to TRBD1 covers 12 bases. The CDR3 sequence is 17 residues long. J was trimmed by 5 bases and V by 3 bases; bases with no gene match: 10. CDR1 and CDR2 (germline): MNHNS, SASEGT. The CDR3 nucleotides are TGTGCCAGCAGTGATGGGGGACAGGGGGCCTCCCTTTATGGCTACACCTTC. Its translation is CASSDGGQGASLYGYTF.

CDR3 loop: CASRGAGVGSDTQYF. CDR3 coding DNA: TGCGCCAGCAGGGGAGCGGGAGTGGGGTCAGATACGCAGTATTTT. V is TRBV5-1 and J is TRBJ2-3; 8 nucleotides agree with TRBD2. The CDR3 consists of 15 residues. CDR1 and CDR2 (germline): SGHRS, YFSETQ. Trimming cost V 5 bases and J 4 bases; bases outside gene matches: 9.

The genes are TRBV5-1 and TRBJ2-1; 11 nucleotides line up with TRBD1. The length of the CDR3 is 15 residues. J gave up 6 bases and V 4 bases, and 6 bases lay outside the gene matches. CDR1 SGHRS and CDR2 YFSETQ come from the germline V gene. The CDR3 spells CASSGRGQGVNEQFF. CDR3 DNA sequence: TGCGCCAGCAGCGGTAGGGGACAGGGGGTCAATGAGCAGTTCTTC.

This sequence joins TRBV2 and TRBJ2-7, with unresolved D. V lost 0 bases to trimming and J lost 10 bases, with 7 bases between them. The CDR3 covers 11 residues. CDR1 SNHLY and CDR2 FYNNEI come from the germline V gene. The CDR3 region is CASSEAATQYF. CDR3 bases: TGTGCCAGCAGTGAAGCCGCGACTCAGTACTTC.

The gene calls are TRBV29-1 and TRBJ2-3; D gene uncertain. Trimming took 4 bases from V and 2 from J, leaving 10 bases between them. Germline values: CDR1 SQVTM, CDR2 ANQGSEA. The CDR3 contains 13 residues. The CDR3 nucleotides are TGCAGCGTTGTGGGCACTTACACAGATACGCAGTATTTT. Its translation is CSVVGTYTDTQYF.

The genes are TRBV19 and TRBJ2-2, with D perhaps TRBD2 (5 bases). Trimming shortened V by 7 bases and J by 7 bases, and 22 bases separated the two germline ends. This CDR3 spans 16 amino acids. CDR1 and CDR2 (germline): LNHDA, SQIVND (reference sequence). In nucleotides, the CDR3 is TGTGCCAGTACCCCCATCATGTGGGGAGTTAGCGGGGAGCTGTTTTTT. Translated, it gives CASTPIMWGVSGELFF.

The genes are TRBV7-9 and TRBJ1-1; D unclear. V dropped 1 base and J dropped 7 bases, with 10 bases sitting between them. The germline V gene encodes CDR1 SEHNR and CDR2 FQNEAQ (reference sequence). This CDR3 comprises 13 residues. The CDR3 protein is CASSLEWSGEAFF. DNA for the CDR3: TGTGCCAGCAGCTTAGAATGGAGCGGTGAAGCTTTCTTT. Drawing the rest from reference TRBV7-9 and TRBJ1-1, the complete variable domain is DTGVSQNPRHKITKRGQNVTFRCDPISEHNRLYWYRQTLGQGPEFLTYFQNEAQLEKSRLLSDRFSAERPKGSFSTLEIQRTEQGDSAMYLCASSLEWSGEAFFGQGTRLTVV.

The chain has TRBV2 and TRBJ2-7, with TRBD1 identical over 7 bases. The ends lost 7 bases at V and 3 bases at J; junction bases unmatched: 6. Germline-derived CDR1 and CDR2 are SNHLY and FYNNEI. This CDR3 is built from 13 residues. The CDR3 nucleotides are TGTGCCAGCAATACAGGGGTGGTCTACGAGCAGTACTTC. Its translation is CASNTGVVYEQYF.

A few counts support this clone. This chain connects TRBV6-5 to TRBJ2-5; 8 bases match TRBD2. V gave up 8 bases and J gave up 2 bases; unmatched junction bases: 4. This CDR3 is 13 amino acids long. Germline CDR1 and CDR2: MNHEY and SVGAGI. CDR3 amino acids: CASWRGAQETQYF. The CDR3 DNA is TGTGCCAGCTGGCGGGGGGCTCAAGAGACCCAGTACTTC.

The V gene is TRBV2, the J gene TRBJ2-5; 7 bases are a match to TRBD1. Per germline, CDR1 SNHLY and CDR2 FYNNEI. Losses at the gene ends were 6 bases for V and 2 bases for J; bases not matched to a gene: 6. The CDR3 runs 14 residues. This CDR3 is CASSTRGSQETQYF. The CDR3 DNA is TGTGCCAGCAGCACCAGGGGGTCACAAGAGACCCAGTACTTC.

The CDR3 loop reads CASPTYEQYF. In DNA, the CDR3 is TGTGCCAGCCCAACCTACGAGCAGTACTTC. The chain has TRBV2 and TRBJ2-7; D ambiguous. Trimming took 8 bases from V and 2 from J, leaving 4 bases between them. CDR3 length: 10 amino acids. Germline lookup yields CDR1 SNHLY and CDR2 FYNNEI.

This sequence joins TRBV4-1 and TRBJ2-1, with 10 bases fitting TRBD1. This CDR3 has 16 amino acids. Germline V gene lookup returns CDR1 MGHRA and CDR2 YSYEKL. The V segment lost 0 bases and the J segment 5 bases; nucleotides outside the gene matches: 4. CDR3 sequence: CASSQDPGTGDNEQFF. The DNA of the CDR3 is TGCGCCAGCAGCCAAGATCCGGGGACAGGGGACAATGAGCAGTTCTTC.

The chain employs TRBV3-1 (or the pseudogene TRBV3-2) and TRBJ1-4; D remains unclear. Germline loops: CDR1 LGHDT, CDR2 YNNKEL (reference sequence). V lost 0 bases and J 5 bases, leaving 7 bases between the germline ends. CDR3 length: 14 amino acids. CDR3 sequence reads: CASSQDLYNEKLFF. CDR3 DNA sequence: TGTGCCAGCAGCCAAGATCTATACAATGAAAAACTGTTTTTT.

The chain couples TRBV10-2 to TRBJ2-2, with 7 nucleotides matching TRBD2. Looked up from germline, CDR1 is WSHSY and CDR2 is SAAADI. The CDR3 sequence is 16 residues long. The trim removed 0 bases at V and 6 bases at J, leaving 7 bases unmatched. This CDR3 is CASSESWGRAAGELFF. CDR3 DNA: TGCGCCAGCAGTGAGTCGTGGGGGAGGGCCGCCGGGGAGCTGTTTTTT.

This clone was seen a single time. The rearrangement uses TRBV5-1 and TRBJ1-1, with D unresolved. Germline CDR1 reads SGHRS; CDR2 reads YFSETQ. This CDR3 comprises 11 residues. Trimming removed 4 bases from V and 3 bases from J, with 4 bases in between. CDR3 protein: CASSGDTEAFF. The DNA of the CDR3 is TGCGCCAGCAGCGGAGACACTGAAGCTTTCTTT.

This clone was found once. One end of the junction does not line up with germline, which may come from a read error. J is TRBJ2-3 and V is TRBV7-7, with D tentatively TRBD2 (5 bases). The CDR3 spans 15 residues. The germline CDR1 and CDR2 sequences are SSHAT and FNYEAQ (reference sequence). CDR3 sequence reads: CASSHSRAGGDTQYF. The DNA for the CDR3 is TGTGCTAGCAGCCATAGCCGGGCGGGCGGAGATACGCAGTATTTT.

The rearrangement joins TRBV7-9 to TRBJ1-1; tentatively, D is TRBD1 (6 bases). This CDR3 has 13 amino acids. Trimming stripped 5 bases from V and 3 bases from J, with 10 bases between. Germline loops: CDR1 SEHNR, CDR2 FQNEAQ (reference sequence). CDR3 sequence reads: CASSPDSYTEAFF. The CDR3 DNA reads TGTGCCAGCAGCCCGGACAGTTACACTGAAGCTTTCTTT.

This chain uses TRBV4-1 with TRBJ2-7; 13 bases are shared with TRBD2. Germline V gene lookup returns CDR1 MGHRA and CDR2 YSYEKL. This CDR3 has 19 amino acids. The ends lost 0 bases at V and 2 bases at J; junction bases unmatched: 10. The chain's CDR3 is CASSQDGAAGLAGTYEQYF. CDR3 DNA sequence: TGCGCCAGCAGCCAAGATGGCGCGGCGGGACTAGCGGGAACCTACGAGCAGTACTTC.

CDR3 sequence reads: CASSGTGPYNEQFF. In DNA form, the CDR3 reads TGCGCCAGCAGCGGGACAGGTCCTTACAATGAGCAGTTCTTC. The V gene is TRBV10-1, the J gene TRBJ2-1; 8 nucleotides align to TRBD1. Per the germline V gene, CDR1 is WNHNN and CDR2 is SYGVQD (reference sequence). V lost 6 bases to trimming and J lost 4 bases; unmatched junction nucleotides: 5. The CDR3 is 14 residues long.

The CDR3, as DNA: TGTGCCAGCAGTACGTCAGGGTTTCTAACTGAAGCTTTCTTT. Translating it yields CASSTSGFLTEAFF. The chain couples TRBV27 to TRBJ1-1, with D possibly matching TRBD1 (5 bases). CDR1 and CDR2 from the germline V gene are MNHEY and SMNVEV (reference sequence). This CDR3 spans 14 amino acids. V dropped 5 bases and J dropped 5 bases, with 15 bases sitting between them.

The table lists this clone with a count of one. This chain connects TRBV5-1 to TRBJ1-2, with TRBD1 identical over 8 bases. CDR3 length equals 14 residues. Germline lookup yields CDR1 SGHRS and CDR2 YFSETQ. V was clipped by 2 bases and J by 7 bases; unmatched bases: 7. The CDR3, as DNA: TGCGCCAGCAGCTTTCCGGGACAGGCTAGTGGCTACACCTTC. It encodes CASSFPGQASGYTF.

The gene calls are TRBV7-9 and TRBJ1-4; TRBD1 matches 7 bases. The germline V gene has CDR1 SEHNR and CDR2 FQNEAQ (reference sequence). The trim removed 2 bases at V and 5 bases at J, leaving 5 bases unmatched. The CDR3 contains 15 residues. CDR3 region: CASSLYGGQNEKLFF. Written as DNA, the CDR3 is TGTGCCAGCAGCTTATACGGGGGACAGAATGAAAAACTGTTTTTT.

The count of this clone is one. V and J are TRBV30 and TRBJ2-7; no clear D gene. Germline V gives CDR1 GTSNPN, CDR2 SVGIG (reference sequence). V was pared by 0 bases and J by 3 bases, with 9 bases between. This CDR3 contains 13 residues. This CDR3 reads CAWSVSSGYEQYF. The CDR3 DNA reads as TGTGCCTGGAGTGTATCCAGTGGCTACGAGCAGTACTTC.

This clone has more than one count but fewer than ten. This sequence joins TRBV10-1 and TRBJ2-3; D may be TRBD2 (6 bases). V was cut by 2 bases and J by 2 bases, with 8 bases left in between. Germline CDR1 reads WNHNN; CDR2 reads SYGVQD (reference sequence). CDR3 length: 14 residues. The CDR3 reads CASSEGLNTDTQYF. The CDR3 coding sequence is TGCGCCAGCAGTGAGGGACTAAACACAGATACGCAGTATTTT.

CDR3 sequence: CASSLVQRGHNEQFF. DNA of the CDR3: TGTGCCAGCAGCTTGGTCCAGCGGGGGCACAATGAGCAGTTCTTC. The V and J genes are TRBV5-4 and TRBJ2-1; 8 nucleotides line up with TRBD2. Germline values: CDR1 SGHNT, CDR2 YYREEE (reference sequence). The V segment lost 0 bases and the J segment 5 bases; nucleotides outside the gene matches: 4. The CDR3 spans 15 residues.

V gene TRBV11-2 combines with J gene TRBJ1-3, with D tentatively TRBD1 (5 bases). V dropped 8 bases and J dropped 8 bases, with 13 bases sitting between them. Looked up from germline, CDR1 is SGHAT and CDR2 is FQNNGV. The CDR3 sequence is 12 residues long. In DNA, the CDR3 is TGTGCCAGCCGCCGCTCGGGGGACACCATATATTTT. Encoded protein: CASRRSGDTIYF. The full variable domain, completed using reference TRBV11-2 and TRBJ1-3, is EAGVAQSPRYKIIEKRQSVAFWCNPISGHATLYWYQQILGQGPKLLIQFQNNGVVDDSQLPKDRFSAERLKGVDSTLKIQPAKLEDSAVYLCASRRSGDTIYFGEGSWLTVV.